The 30 T cell receptor beta chains below come from one sample, sequenced in a study of blood T cells in healthy people across ages. Primed by a sample-barcoded 5' primer and a J-beta primer mix, a second PCR proceeded for about 7 to 11 cycles. TCRdb recomputed calls from the 5' RACE reads with MiXCR, one row per CDR3 protein. The sample carries 710,000 or so distinct CDR3 sequences, about 20% recorded once. The sample consisted of blood. The origin of the receptors is a man aged 70-80 years in good health.

This chain joins TRBV6-2 or TRBV6-3 and TRBJ2-7; the D is unclear. CDR1 and CDR2 (germline): MNHEY, SVGEGT. V was shortened by 5 bases and J by 0 bases, with 11 bases between the two germline ends. This CDR3 contains 14 residues. CDR3 sequence: CASSLPSSSYEQYV. The CDR3 DNA reads as TGTGCCAGCAGTCTCCCCTCCAGCTCCTACGAGCAGTACGTC.

The gene calls are TRBV6-6 and TRBJ2-3, with 10 nucleotides matching TRBD1. Trimming cost V 2 bases and J 9 bases; bases outside gene matches: 5. CDR1 is MNHNY, CDR2 SVGAGI, per germline (reference sequence). There are 14 residues in the CDR3. CDR3 sequence: CASSYGTGAPTQYF. The CDR3 DNA reads as TGTGCCAGCAGTTACGGGACAGGGGCCCCAACGCAGTATTTT.

This clonotype has just a few counts. The chain combines TRBV29-1 with TRBJ1-2; D is possibly TRBD1 (5 bases). The CDR3 spans 13 residues. The V gene's germline CDR1 is SQVTM and CDR2 ANQGSEA. V lost 2 bases and J lost 3, with 10 bases in between. This CDR3 is CSVERPGHYGYTF. The DNA of the CDR3 is TGCAGCGTTGAACGGCCAGGGCACTATGGCTACACCTTC.

V and J are TRBV5-1 and TRBJ2-5; maybe TRBD1 (5 bases). The CDR3 length is 16 residues. Per germline, CDR1 SGHRS and CDR2 YFSETQ. V was cut by 0 bases and J by 5 bases, with 17 bases left in between. CDR3 coding DNA: TGCGCCAGCAGCTTGGCCGCGTCAGGGCTTCGGGAGACCCAGTACTTC. Protein sequence: CASSLAASGLRETQYF. The whole variable domain, filled in from reference TRBV5-1 and TRBJ2-5, reads KAGVTQTPRYLIKTRGQQVTLSCSPISGHRSVSWYQQTPGQGLQFLFEYFSETQRNKGNFPGRFSGRQFSNSRSEMNVSTLELGDSALYLCASSLAASGLRETQYFGPGTRLLVL.

The table lists this clonotype with a few counts. CDR3 DNA: TGTGCCAGCAGCGCCCGGACTAGCGGGAGTAGTTTCCCCAATGAGCAGTTCTTC. Translation gives CASSARTSGSSFPNEQFF. The rearrangement joins TRBV9 to TRBJ2-1, with 13 positions matching TRBD2. V trimming: 3 bases; J trimming: 6 bases; junction bases outside the gene matches: 12. This CDR3 has 18 residues. Germline V gene lookup returns CDR1 SGDLS and CDR2 YYNGEE.

This clonotype has just a few counts. The V gene is TRBV15, the J gene TRBJ1-3, with TRBD1 identical over 7 bases. Germline V gene lookup returns CDR1 LNHNV and CDR2 YYDKDF (reference sequence). Germline trimming cut 2 bases from V and 10 bases from J; bases unmatched to any gene: 14. CDR3 length: 16 amino acids. DNA of the CDR3: TGTGCCACCAGCAGATCCTCCGGGACAGCCGGAGGGACCATATATTTT. This sequence encodes CATSRSSGTAGGTIYF.

This clonotype was seen repeatedly, ten times or more. J is TRBJ2-1 and V is TRBV11-3; TRBD2 agrees at 8 bases. Per the germline V gene, CDR1 is SGHNT and CDR2 is YENEEA. This CDR3 region has 13 residues. V shed 1 base and J 16 bases; nucleotides not matched to a gene: 9. CDR3 in amino acids: CASSLGGRREEFF. CDR3 nucleotide sequence: TGTGCCAGCAGCTTAGGAGGTCGGCGGGAGGAATTCTTC.

The V and J genes are TRBV6-5 and TRBJ2-3, with 7 bases matching TRBD1. The CDR3 has 15 residues. V trimming: 6 bases; J trimming: 0 bases; junction bases outside the gene matches: 6. Germline loops: CDR1 MNHEY, CDR2 SVGAGI. The CDR3 nucleotides read TGTGCCAGCAGAGCCACGACAGGGAGCACAGATACGCAGTATTTT. Translated, it gives CASRATTGSTDTQYF.

The V and J genes are TRBV7-9 and TRBJ2-5; D possibly corresponds to TRBD1 (5 bases). Gene TRBJ2-7 matches the end of the DNA better, so the J call may be wrong. Germline V gene sequence: CDR1 SEHNR, CDR2 FQNEAQ (reference sequence). The CDR3 totals 13 residues. The CDR3 nucleotides are TGTGCCAGCACCCCGGACAAACTTTACGAGCAGTACTTC. The encoded protein is CASTPDKLYEQYF.

The chain employs TRBV5-1 and TRBJ1-3, with 7 bases identical to TRBD1. Looked up from germline, CDR1 is SGHRS and CDR2 is YFSETQ. The CDR3 sequence is 16 residues long. After removal of 4 bases from V and 2 bases from J, the junction contained 9 bases not matched to a gene. The CDR3 is CASSPDHRGPGNTIYF. The CDR3 coding sequence is TGCGCCAGCAGCCCCGACCACAGGGGCCCTGGAAACACCATATATTTT.

The chain is built from TRBV4-3 and TRBJ1-2; D remains unclear. V was trimmed by 6 bases and J by 4 bases, leaving 15 bases between them. The CDR3 consists of 14 residues. Germline-derived CDR1 and CDR2 are LGHNA and YSLEER. This chain's CDR3 is CASRPQGSLYGYTF. The CDR3 DNA reads as TGCGCCAGCAGGCCCCAAGGTTCCCTCTATGGCTACACCTTC.

This clonotype has only a few counts. The rearrangement uses TRBV20-1 and TRBJ2-2; D is possibly TRBD2 (5 bases). V shed 0 bases and J shed 0 bases, with 11 bases lying between them. The CDR3 sequence is 16 residues long. CDR1 and CDR2 from the germline V gene are DFQATT and SNEGSKA (reference sequence). CDR3 in DNA: TGCAGTGCTAGAGATGAGGGAAGATCGAACACCGGGGAGCTGTTTTTT. This encodes CSARDEGRSNTGELFF.

The rearrangement uses TRBV6-5 and TRBJ1-4, with D tentatively TRBD1 (5 bases). Trimming shortened V by 2 bases and J by 6 bases, and 7 bases separated the two germline ends. The length of the CDR3 is 13 residues. CDR1 is MNHEY, CDR2 SVGAGI, per germline. CDR3: CASSYGADEKLFF. CDR3 DNA: TGTGCCAGCAGTTACGGGGCGGATGAAAAACTGTTTTTT.

The rearrangement links TRBV7-2 to TRBJ1-4; D is possibly TRBD1 (6 bases). There are 15 residues in the CDR3. The V end was cut by 5 bases, the J end by 2 bases, with 12 bases between. Germline V gene lookup returns CDR1 SGHTA and CDR2 FQGNSA. CDR3 protein: CASSQGIGTNEKLFF. In DNA form, the CDR3 reads TGTGCCAGCAGCCAGGGGATTGGCACTAATGAAAAACTGTTTTTT.

This clonotype was seen a few times. The chain uses TRBV27 and TRBJ2-5; 9 bases match TRBD1. The J call may not be correct, given that the DNA end is closer to TRBJ2-1. Germline assignment: CDR1 MNHEY and CDR2 SMNVEV (reference sequence). CDR3 length equals 15 residues. CDR3 DNA sequence: TGTGCCAGCAGCTACGGGGGACAGGGTCGGAATGAGCAGTTCTTC. This sequence encodes CASSYGGQGRNEQFF.

V and J are TRBV7-9 and TRBJ2-1; D perhaps matches TRBD2 (5 bases). The germline V gene encodes CDR1 SEHNR and CDR2 FQNEAQ (reference sequence). There are 14 residues in the CDR3. V lost 5 bases, J lost 5 bases, and 13 bases lay in between. The CDR3 DNA reads TGTGCCAGCAGCCCTCCGGACTTGGACAATGAGCAGTTCTTC. Its protein is CASSPPDLDNEQFF. Drawing the rest from reference TRBV7-9 and TRBJ2-1, the complete variable domain is DTGVSQNPRHKITKRGQNVTFRCDPISEHNRLYWYRQTLGQGPEFLTYFQNEAQLEKSRLLSDRFSAERPKGSFSTLEIQRTEQGDSAMYLCASSPPDLDNEQFFGPGTRLTVL.

This clonotype was recorded only once. The chain has TRBV27 and TRBJ2-7, with TRBD2 matching over 9 bases. The CDR3 is 16 residues long. Germline V gene lookup returns CDR1 MNHEY and CDR2 SMNVEV (reference sequence). Trimming took 6 bases from V and 2 from J; bases not matched to a gene: 11. The CDR3 loop reads CASSPWASGETYEQYF. The CDR3 nucleotides read TGTGCCAGCAGCCCTTGGGCTAGCGGGGAGACCTACGAGCAGTACTTC.

The rearrangement uses TRBV29-1 and TRBJ1-2; no clear D. There are 12 residues in the CDR3. Trimming removed 3 bases at V and 6 bases at J, with 11 bases between. Per the germline V gene, CDR1 is SQVTM and CDR2 is ANQGSEA. The CDR3, as DNA: TGCAGCGTTGACGCGGGTTGGGATGGCTACACCTTC. The encoded protein is CSVDAGWDGYTF.

The chain links TRBV11-2 to TRBJ2-7, with unresolved D. Germline V gene data show CDR1 as SGHAT and CDR2 as FQNNGV. The CDR3 covers 16 residues. Trimming removed 5 bases at V and 0 bases at J, with 17 bases between. The CDR3 coding sequence is TGTGCCAGCAGCCCGACATGGGTATCGAGCTCCTACGAGCAGTACGTC. Amino acids: CASSPTWVSSSYEQYV.

The rearrangement links TRBV7-9 to TRBJ1-3, with 7 bases identical to TRBD1. The V segment lost 5 bases and the J segment 0 bases; nucleotides outside the gene matches: 7. The CDR3 is made up of 16 amino acids. Germline V lookup: CDR1 SEHNR, CDR2 FQNEAQ (reference sequence). The CDR3 spells CASSPRDSNSGNTIYF. The CDR3 DNA is TGTGCCAGCAGCCCCCGGGACAGCAACTCTGGAAACACCATATATTTT.

The V and J genes are TRBV29-1 and TRBJ2-5, with 11 positions matching TRBD2. The better agreement between TRBJ2-7 and the DNA end casts doubt on the J call. The germline V gene encodes CDR1 SQVTM and CDR2 ANQGSEA. This CDR3 has 13 residues. CDR3 sequence (DNA): TGCAGCGTCCAAGCTAGCGGGGGGTCCGAGCAGTACTTC. Translation gives CSVQASGGSEQYF.

The chain combines TRBV9 with TRBJ2-7, with TRBD2 matching 8 bases. This CDR3 spans 15 amino acids. Germline CDR1 is SGDLS and CDR2 is YYNGEE. After removal of 0 bases from V and 4 bases from J, the junction contained 6 bases not matched to a gene. The DNA for the CDR3 is TGTGCCAGCAGCGTAGAGGGAGCGGGGGAATACGAGCAGTACTTC. It is translated as CASSVEGAGEYEQYF.

In this sample, this clonotype turned up many times. V and J are TRBV7-2 and TRBJ1-5; D remains unclear. V was cut by 4 bases and J by 7 bases, with 11 bases left in between. The CDR3 sequence is 13 residues long. Per germline, CDR1 SGHTA and CDR2 FQGNSA. Here the CDR3 reads CASSSLIGQPQHF. Written as DNA, the CDR3 is TGTGCCAGCAGCTCCCTGATCGGACAGCCCCAGCATTTT.

This clonotype was detected only a few times. This sequence joins TRBV7-9 and TRBJ2-1; D uncertain. Looked up from germline, CDR1 is SEHNR and CDR2 is FQNEAQ (reference sequence). V lost 3 bases and J lost 0, with 12 bases in between. The CDR3 covers 16 residues. The CDR3 nucleotides read TGTGCCAGCAGCTTTTCAGAACTCAACTCCTACAATGAGCAGTTCTTC. This codes for CASSFSELNSYNEQFF.

The genes are TRBV20-1 and TRBJ1-2; possibly TRBD1 for D (5 bases). Trimming shortened V by 3 bases and J by 5 bases, and 16 bases separated the two germline ends. The CDR3 sequence is 14 residues long. Germline CDR1 is DFQATT and CDR2 is SNEGSKA (reference sequence). The CDR3: CSASARTDTYGYTF. In DNA form, the CDR3 reads TGCAGTGCTAGCGCCAGGACGGACACATATGGCTACACCTTC.

This chain uses TRBV4-1 with TRBJ2-7, with D perhaps given as TRBD1 or TRBD2 (5 bases each). The V and J ends lost 4 bases and 2 bases respectively, with 15 bases between them. Per germline, CDR1 MGHRA and CDR2 YSYEKL. This CDR3 has 15 amino acids. This chain's CDR3 is CASSPSGTDPYEQYF. CDR3 nucleotides: TGCGCCAGCAGCCCGTCCGGGACGGACCCCTACGAGCAGTACTTC.

The chain combines TRBV11-2 with TRBJ2-5; D is perhaps TRBD1 (7 bases). The end of the DNA fits TRBJ2-7 better, so the J call may be wrong. CDR1 is SGHAT, CDR2 FQNNGV, per germline. This CDR3 comprises 16 residues. This CDR3 reads CASRQTGRRRSYEQYF. Written as DNA, the CDR3 is TGTGCCAGCAGACAGACAGGGAGGAGAAGATCCTACGAGCAGTACTTC.

J is TRBJ1-2 and V is TRBV12-3 or TRBV12-4; TRBD1 agrees at 7 bases. V was clipped by 4 bases and J by 4 bases; unmatched bases: 3. The length of the CDR3 is 13 residues. The CDR3 is CASSSGGAYGYTF. For the CDR3, the DNA is TGTGCCAGCAGTTCAGGGGGTGCCTATGGCTACACCTTC.

The rearrangement joins TRBV5-1 to TRBJ1-1; possibly TRBD1 for D (5 bases). V was clipped by 5 bases and J by 4 bases, with 15 bases between them. The CDR3 totals 14 residues. Germline CDR1 and CDR2: SGHRS and YFSETQ. The CDR3 nucleotides are TGCGCCAGCAGGGCCGGGGCCCTCGGCACTGAAGCTTTCTTT. Translated: CASRAGALGTEAFF. The entire variable domain, with the rest obtained from reference TRBV5-1 and TRBJ1-1, is as follows: KAGVTQTPRYLIKTRGQQVTLSCSPISGHRSVSWYQQTPGQGLQFLFEYFSETQRNKGNFPGRFSGRQFSNSRSEMNVSTLELGDSALYLCASRAGALGTEAFFGQGTRLTVV.

The chain couples TRBV5-1 to TRBJ1-2; the D is unclear. Trimming cost V 0 bases and J 3 bases, with 6 bases left between them. The CDR3 is 13 residues long. From germline, CDR1 is SGHRS and CDR2 YFSETQ. CDR3 amino acids: CASSLEGDYGYTF. The DNA of the CDR3 is TGCGCCAGCAGCTTGGAAGGCGACTATGGCTACACCTTC.